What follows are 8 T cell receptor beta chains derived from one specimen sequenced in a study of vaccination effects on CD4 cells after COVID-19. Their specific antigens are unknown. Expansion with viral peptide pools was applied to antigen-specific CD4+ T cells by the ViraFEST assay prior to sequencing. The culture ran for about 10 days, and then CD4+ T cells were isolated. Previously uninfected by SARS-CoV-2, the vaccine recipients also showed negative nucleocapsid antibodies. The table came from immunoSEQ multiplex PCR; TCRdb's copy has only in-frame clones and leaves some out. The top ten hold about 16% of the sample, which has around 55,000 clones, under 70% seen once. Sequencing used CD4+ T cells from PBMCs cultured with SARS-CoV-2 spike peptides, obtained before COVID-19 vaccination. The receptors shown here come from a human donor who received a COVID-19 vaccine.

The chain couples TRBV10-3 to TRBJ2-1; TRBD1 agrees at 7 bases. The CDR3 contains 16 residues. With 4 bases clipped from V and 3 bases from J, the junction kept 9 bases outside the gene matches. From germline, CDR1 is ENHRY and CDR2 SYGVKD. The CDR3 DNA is TGTGCCATCAGTGGGTTGACAGGGCTTAGCTACAATGAGCAGTTCTTC. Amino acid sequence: CAISGLTGLSYNEQFF.

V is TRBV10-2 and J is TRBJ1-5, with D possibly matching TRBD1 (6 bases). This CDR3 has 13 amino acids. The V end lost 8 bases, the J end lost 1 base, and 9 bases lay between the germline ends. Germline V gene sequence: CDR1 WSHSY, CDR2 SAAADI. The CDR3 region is CASRDRSNQPQHF. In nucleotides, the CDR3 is TGCGCCAGCCGCGACAGGAGCAATCAGCCCCAGCATTTT.

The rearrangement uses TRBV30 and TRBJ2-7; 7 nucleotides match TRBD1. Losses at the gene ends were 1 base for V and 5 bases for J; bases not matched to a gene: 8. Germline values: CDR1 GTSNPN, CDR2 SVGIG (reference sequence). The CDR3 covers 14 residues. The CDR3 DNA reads TGTGCCTGGAGTGGACAGGGTGCCTCGGACGAGCAGTACTTC. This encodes CAWSGQGASDEQYF.

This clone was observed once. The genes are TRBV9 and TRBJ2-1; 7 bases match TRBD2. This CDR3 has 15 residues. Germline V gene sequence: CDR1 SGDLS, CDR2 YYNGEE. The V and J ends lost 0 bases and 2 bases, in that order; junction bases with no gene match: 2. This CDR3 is CASSVVGGAYNEQFF. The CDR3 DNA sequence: TGTGCCAGCAGCGTAGTTGGGGGGGCCTACAATGAGCAGTTCTTC.

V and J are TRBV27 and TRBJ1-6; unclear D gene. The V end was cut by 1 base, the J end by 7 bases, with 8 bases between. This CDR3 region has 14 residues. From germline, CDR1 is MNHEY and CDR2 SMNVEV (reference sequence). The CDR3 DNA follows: TGTGCCAGCAGTTTATACCCCCGAAATTCACCCCTCCACTTT. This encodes CASSLYPRNSPLHF.

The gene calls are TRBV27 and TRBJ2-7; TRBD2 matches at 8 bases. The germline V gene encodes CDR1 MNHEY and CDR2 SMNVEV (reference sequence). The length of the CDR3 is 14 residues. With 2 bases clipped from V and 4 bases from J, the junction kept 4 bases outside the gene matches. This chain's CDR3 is CASSLTRGGYEQYF. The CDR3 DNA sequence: TGTGCCAGCAGTTTAACCCGGGGGGGGTACGAGCAGTACTTC.

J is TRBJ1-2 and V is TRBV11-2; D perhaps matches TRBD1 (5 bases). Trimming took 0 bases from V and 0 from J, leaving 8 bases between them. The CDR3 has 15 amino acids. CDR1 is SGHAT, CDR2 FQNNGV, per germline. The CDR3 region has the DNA TGTGCCAGCAGCTTAGAGGCAGGGACTAACTATGGCTACACCTTC. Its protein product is CASSLEAGTNYGYTF. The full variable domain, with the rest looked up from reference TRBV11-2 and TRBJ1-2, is EAGVAQSPRYKIIEKRQSVAFWCNPISGHATLYWYQQILGQGPKLLIQFQNNGVVDDSQLPKDRFSAERLKGVDSTLKIQPAKLEDSAVYLCASSLEAGTNYGYTFGSGTRLTVV.

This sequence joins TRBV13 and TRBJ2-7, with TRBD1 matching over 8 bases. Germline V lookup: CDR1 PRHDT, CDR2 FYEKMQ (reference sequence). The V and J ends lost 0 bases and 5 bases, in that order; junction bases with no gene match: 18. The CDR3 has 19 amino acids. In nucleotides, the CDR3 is TGTGCCAGCAGCTTAGGCCGAGGACAGGGTAGGGGGTATAGTAACGAGCAGTACTTC. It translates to CASSLGRGQGRGYSNEQYF. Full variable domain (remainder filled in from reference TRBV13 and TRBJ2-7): AAGVIQSPRHLIKEKRETATLKCYPIPRHDTVYWYQQGPGQDPQFLISFYEKMQSDKGSIPDRFSAQQFSDYHSELNMSSLELGDSALYFCASSLGRGQGRGYSNEQYFGPGTRLTVT.